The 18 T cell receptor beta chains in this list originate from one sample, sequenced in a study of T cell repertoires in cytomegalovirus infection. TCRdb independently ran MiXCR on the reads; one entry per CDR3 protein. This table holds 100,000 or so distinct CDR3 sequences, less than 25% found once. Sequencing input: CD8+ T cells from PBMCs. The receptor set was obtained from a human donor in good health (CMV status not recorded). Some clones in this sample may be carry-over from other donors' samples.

CDR3 residues: CASSWGTGVRETQYF. The CDR3, as DNA: TGTGCCAGCAGCTGGGGGACAGGGGTAAGAGAGACCCAGTACTTC. This chain links TRBV5-8 with TRBJ2-5; 10 bases match TRBD1. The CDR3 has 15 amino acids. The J segment lost 4 bases and the V segment lost 3 bases, leaving 6 bases of the junction unmatched. Germline V CDR1 and CDR2: SGHTS, YDEGEE.

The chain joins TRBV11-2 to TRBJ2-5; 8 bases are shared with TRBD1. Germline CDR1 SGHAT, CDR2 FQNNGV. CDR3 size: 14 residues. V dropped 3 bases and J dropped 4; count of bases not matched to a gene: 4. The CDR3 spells CASSFSRGRETQYF. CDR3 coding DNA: TGTGCCAGCAGCTTTTCCAGGGGGCGAGAGACCCAGTACTTC.

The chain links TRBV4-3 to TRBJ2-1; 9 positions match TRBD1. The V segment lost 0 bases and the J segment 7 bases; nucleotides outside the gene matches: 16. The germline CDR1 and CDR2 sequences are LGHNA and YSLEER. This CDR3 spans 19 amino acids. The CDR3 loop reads CASSQDPGQGFVPGNEQFF. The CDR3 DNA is TGCGCCAGCAGCCAAGATCCCGGACAGGGGTTCGTACCCGGTAATGAGCAGTTCTTC.

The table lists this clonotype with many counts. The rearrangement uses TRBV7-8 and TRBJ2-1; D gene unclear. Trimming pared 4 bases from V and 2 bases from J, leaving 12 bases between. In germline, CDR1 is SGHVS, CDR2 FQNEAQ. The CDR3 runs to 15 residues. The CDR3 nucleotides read TGTGCCAGCAGCTCCCCCAGGCGTACCTACAATGAGCAGTTCTTC. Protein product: CASSSPRRTYNEQFF.

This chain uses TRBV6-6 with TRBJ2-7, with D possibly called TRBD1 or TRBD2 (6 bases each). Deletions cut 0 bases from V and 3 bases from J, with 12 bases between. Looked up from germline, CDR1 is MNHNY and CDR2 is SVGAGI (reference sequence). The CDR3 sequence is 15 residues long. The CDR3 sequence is CASSYSPGGFYEQYF. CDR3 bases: TGTGCCAGCAGTTACTCGCCCGGGGGCTTCTACGAGCAGTACTTC.

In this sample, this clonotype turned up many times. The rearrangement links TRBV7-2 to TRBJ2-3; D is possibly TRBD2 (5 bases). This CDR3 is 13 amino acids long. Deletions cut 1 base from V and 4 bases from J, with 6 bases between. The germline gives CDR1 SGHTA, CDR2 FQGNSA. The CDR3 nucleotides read TGTGCCAGCAGCTTAGTCGGGGCAGATACGCAGTATTTT. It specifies CASSLVGADTQYF. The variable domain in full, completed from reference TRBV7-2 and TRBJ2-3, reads GAGVSQSPSNKVTEKGKDVELRCDPISGHTALYWYRQSLGQGLEFLIYFQGNSAPDKSGLPSDRFSAERTGGSVSTLTIQRTQQEDSAVYLCASSLVGADTQYFGPGTRLTVL.

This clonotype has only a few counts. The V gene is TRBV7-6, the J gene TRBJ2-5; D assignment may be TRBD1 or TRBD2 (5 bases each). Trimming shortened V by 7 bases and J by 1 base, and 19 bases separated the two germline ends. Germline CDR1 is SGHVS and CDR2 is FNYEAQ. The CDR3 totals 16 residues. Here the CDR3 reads CASIHPLGVLQETQYF. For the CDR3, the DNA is TGTGCCAGCATCCACCCCCTGGGGGTCCTCCAAGAGACCCAGTACTTC.

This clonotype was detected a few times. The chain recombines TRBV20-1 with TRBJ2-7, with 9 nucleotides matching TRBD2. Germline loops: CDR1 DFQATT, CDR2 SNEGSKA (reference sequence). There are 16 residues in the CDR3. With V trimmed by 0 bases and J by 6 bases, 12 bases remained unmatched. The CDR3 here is CSARDLQTSGPSEQYF. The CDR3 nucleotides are TGCAGTGCTAGAGATCTGCAGACTAGCGGTCCCTCCGAGCAGTACTTC.

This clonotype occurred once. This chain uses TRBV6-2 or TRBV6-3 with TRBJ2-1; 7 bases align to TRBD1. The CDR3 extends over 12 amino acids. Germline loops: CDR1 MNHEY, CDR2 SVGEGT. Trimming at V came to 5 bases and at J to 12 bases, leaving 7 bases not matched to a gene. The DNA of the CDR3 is TGTGCCAGCAGTACCCCGGGACAGCTGCAGTTCTTC. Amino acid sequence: CASSTPGQLQFF.

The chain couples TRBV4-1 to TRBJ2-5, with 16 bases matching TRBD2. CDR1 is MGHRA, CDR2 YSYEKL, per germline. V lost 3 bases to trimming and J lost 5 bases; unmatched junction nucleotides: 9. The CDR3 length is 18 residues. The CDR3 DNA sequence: TGCGCCAGCAGCCATCTCGGGACTAGCGGGAGGGAGGAGGAGACCCAGTACTTC. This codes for CASSHLGTSGREEETQYF.

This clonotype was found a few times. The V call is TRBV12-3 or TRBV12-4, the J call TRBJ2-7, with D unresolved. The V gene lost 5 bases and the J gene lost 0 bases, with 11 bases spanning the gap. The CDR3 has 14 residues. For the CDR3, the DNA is TGTGCCAGCAGTCCCCAAGATGGCTCCTACGAGCAGTACTTC. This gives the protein CASSPQDGSYEQYF.

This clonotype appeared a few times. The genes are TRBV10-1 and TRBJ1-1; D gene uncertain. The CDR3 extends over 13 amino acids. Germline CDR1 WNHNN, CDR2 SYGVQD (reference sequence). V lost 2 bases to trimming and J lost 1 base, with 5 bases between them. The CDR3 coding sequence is TGCGCCAGCAGTGAGACGGCGAACACTGAAGCTTTCTTT. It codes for CASSETANTEAFF.

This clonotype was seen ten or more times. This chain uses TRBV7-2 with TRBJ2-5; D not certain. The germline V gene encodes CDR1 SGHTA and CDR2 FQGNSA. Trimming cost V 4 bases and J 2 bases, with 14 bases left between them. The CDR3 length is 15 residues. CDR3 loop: CASSWSPGRQETQYF. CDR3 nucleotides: TGTGCCAGCAGCTGGAGTCCGGGTCGGCAAGAGACCCAGTACTTC.

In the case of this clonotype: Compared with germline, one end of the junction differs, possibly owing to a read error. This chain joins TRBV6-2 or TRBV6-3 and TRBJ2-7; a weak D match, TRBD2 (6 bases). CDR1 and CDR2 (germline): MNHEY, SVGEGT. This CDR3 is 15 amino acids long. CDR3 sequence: CVSTQALGGPDEQYF. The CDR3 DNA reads TGTGTCAGCACTCAGGCGTTGGGGGGACCCGACGAGCAGTACTTC.

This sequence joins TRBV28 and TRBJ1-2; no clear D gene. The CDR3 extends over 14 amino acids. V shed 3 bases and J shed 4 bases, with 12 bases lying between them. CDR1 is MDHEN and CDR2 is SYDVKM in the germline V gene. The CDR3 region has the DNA TGTGCCAGCAGTTTTGTGGTCTTGGGCTATGGCTACACCTTC. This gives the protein CASSFVVLGYGYTF.

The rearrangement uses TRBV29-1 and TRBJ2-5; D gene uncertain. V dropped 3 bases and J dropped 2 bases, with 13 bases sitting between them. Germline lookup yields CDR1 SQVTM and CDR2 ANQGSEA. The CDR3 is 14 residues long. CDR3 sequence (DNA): TGCAGCGTTGATATTGTCTCAGGTCAAGAGACCCAGTACTTC. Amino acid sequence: CSVDIVSGQETQYF.

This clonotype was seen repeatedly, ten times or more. The CDR3: CASSLKGDGYTF. DNA of the CDR3: TGTGCCAGCAGTTTGAAAGGAGATGGCTACACCTTC. The chain combines TRBV28 with TRBJ1-2; no firm D call. V lost 3 bases, J lost 6 bases, and 8 bases lay in between. CDR1 is MDHEN and CDR2 is SYDVKM in the germline V gene. This CDR3 is 12 amino acids long.

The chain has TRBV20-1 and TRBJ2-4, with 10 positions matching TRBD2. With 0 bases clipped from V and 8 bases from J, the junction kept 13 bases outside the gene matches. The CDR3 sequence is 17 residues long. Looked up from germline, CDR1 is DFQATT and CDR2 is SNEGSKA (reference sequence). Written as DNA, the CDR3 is TGCAGTGCTAGAGATTGGGCTAGCGGGAGACCTGGGGACATTCAGTACTTC. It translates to CSARDWASGRPGDIQYF.